This T cell receptor beta chain appears in the sequencing data of a study of blood T cell dynamics during melanoma immunotherapy. Background on the study: Standard first-line treatment here was pembrolizumab or nivolumab plus ipilimumab in metastatic melanoma.

Only in-frame clones appear in the TCRdb table, and some are missing; sequencing was by immunoSEQ multiplex PCR. This table has 15,000 or so clones, roughly 89% appearing once. This CDR3 has 13 residues. V lost 1 base and J lost 9; bases outside the gene matches: 5. CDR1 is SGHVS and CDR2 is FQNEAQ in the germline V gene. Time point here: week 3, after first cycle of checkpoint inhibitor. Source: blood, taken from a patient treated with checkpoint blockade. The chain joins TRBV7-8 to TRBJ2-5; TRBD2 agrees at 7 bases. This sequence originates from a human donor with melanoma. The DNA of the CDR3 is TGTGCCAGCAGCTTAGTGTCCGGGGGGTCCCAGTACTTC. This sequence encodes CASSLVSGGSQYF.